The sequence of this TCR beta chain was determined in a study of T cell responses to AZD1222 COVID-19 vaccine. Study observations and caveats: Dominant CD4 TCR responses targeted spike regions 160-218 and 743-854. Donors skewed white British and female; clonal diversity was possibly underestimated. Recipients of two AZD1222 doses showed rising Spike-specific TCR breadth and depth. Recipients of AZD1222 seropositive at baseline numbered only 5 or 6.

Produced via immunoSEQ multiplex PCR; TCRdb's table is partial and in-frame only. The sample contains more than 150,000 clones, more than 75% of which appear only once. Remarks on this clone: Its antigen is currently unknown.

Germline lookup yields CDR1 SNHLY and CDR2 FYNNEI. The CDR3 has 14 residues. V was shortened by 8 bases and J by 3 bases, with 15 bases between the two germline ends. V usage is TRBV2 and J usage is TRBJ2-3, with D tentatively TRBD2 (5 bases). The sequencing here drew on peripheral blood, taken on day 0 of MenACWY control vaccination. The receptor's source is an adult in good health. The CDR3 here is CASGPGSQTDTQYF. The CDR3 DNA follows: TGTGCCAGCGGTCCGGGGAGCCAGACAGATACGCAGTATTTT. The full variable domain, rest sourced from reference TRBV2 and TRBJ2-3, is EPEVTQTPSHQVTQMGQEVILRCVPISNHLYFYWYRQILGQKVEFLVSFYNNEISEKSEIFDDQFSVERPDGSNFTLKIRSTKLEDSAMYFCASGPGSQTDTQYFGPGTRLTVL.